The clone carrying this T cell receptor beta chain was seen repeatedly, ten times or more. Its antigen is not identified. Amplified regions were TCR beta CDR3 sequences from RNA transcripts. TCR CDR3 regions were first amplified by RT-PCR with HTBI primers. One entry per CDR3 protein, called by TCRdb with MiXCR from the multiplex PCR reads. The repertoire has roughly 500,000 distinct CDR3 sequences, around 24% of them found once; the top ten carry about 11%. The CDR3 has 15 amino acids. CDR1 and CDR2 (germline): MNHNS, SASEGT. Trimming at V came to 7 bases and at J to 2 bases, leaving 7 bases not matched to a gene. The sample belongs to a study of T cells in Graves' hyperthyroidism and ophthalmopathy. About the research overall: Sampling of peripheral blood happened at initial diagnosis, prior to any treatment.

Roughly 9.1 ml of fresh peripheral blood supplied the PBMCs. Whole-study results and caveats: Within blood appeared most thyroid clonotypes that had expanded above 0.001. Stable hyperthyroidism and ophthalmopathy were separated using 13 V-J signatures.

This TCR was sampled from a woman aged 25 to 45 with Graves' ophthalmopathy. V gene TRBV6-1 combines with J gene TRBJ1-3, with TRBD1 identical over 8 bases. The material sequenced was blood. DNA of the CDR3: TGTGCCAGCAACGATGACAGGGGACCTGGAAACACCATATATTTT. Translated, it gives CASNDDRGPGNTIYF.